This TCR beta chain stems from a study of T cell responses to AZD1222 COVID-19 vaccine (dated by TCRdb to about 2021). General notes on the study: A total of 233 trial participants underwent TCR sequencing, of whom some 210 received two doses of AZD1222 and roughly 25 received two doses of the MenACWY control vaccine. Trial participants were enrolled by age into 18-55, 56-69 and 70-plus year subgroups, with around 150, 28 and 57 TCR-sequenced participants respectively. General findings and caveats noted by the study authors: Reportedly, close to half of the unique spike-specific TCRs recognized epitopes lying outside the regions that are mutated in the B.1.351 and B.1.1.7 variants. Participants were mostly white British, with more females than males. The authors suggested clonal diversity may have been underestimated. The whole spike protein was spanned by vaccine-associated CD4 TCRs, and dominant responses were seen in regions 160-218 and 743-854. Because no day 14 peak-response samples were available, the repertoires could be characterized only after the peak T cell response. Spike-specific TCR breadth and depth rose significantly after two AZD1222 doses compared with day 0 and with MenACWY recipients. Conclusions about previously exposed vaccinees are limited, since just six AZD1222 recipients were seropositive for SARS-CoV-2 at baseline. In the small 56-69-year group, the increase in depth fell short of significance, most likely because of low power.

Comment on this clone: Its antigen has not been determined. No much larger clone exists at a distance of one base, and base qualities are not known.

From the cysteine through the phenylalanine, the CDR3 covers 13 amino acids. Of the read, only the CDR3 DNA is kept; its 39 bases are in frame from base 1. From a lookup of the germline V gene (reference sequence), CDR1 and CDR2 are DFQATT and SNEGSKA. V is pruned by 3 bases and J by 4 bases, leaving 5 bases of the junction without a gene match. This specimen's time point label, per the study, means: baseline before first vaccination. Sample treatment or condition, as interpreted from the label and publication: meningococcal conjugate vaccine given as trial control. Vaccinee samples came from UK trials COV001 and COV002, including a single-blind randomized controlled phase 2/3 trial of AZD1222 (ChAdOx1 nCoV-19) in healthy adults. For TCRbeta chain sequencing, PBMC samples were collected from trial participants at day 0 and at day 28 after the second dose. The CDR3 regions of human TCRbeta chains were analyzed by immunosequencing. On the authors' methods: Repertoire TCRs were matched against a reference library of SARS-CoV-2-specific TCRs generated with the MIRA antigen-specificity platform. Breadth was defined as the fraction of unique TCRs that were SARS-CoV-2-associated, and depth was defined as the fraction of total T cells that were SARS-CoV-2-associated. Using the MIRA data, each spike-specific TCR was assigned both to the spike region to which the TCR was reactive and to a CD4 or CD8 class. Log10-transformed breadth and depth values were compared by one-way ANOVA with Sidak's multiple comparisons tests. The source is immuneACCESS, and TCRdb retained only in-frame sequences with V and J called. Part of the clones is not carried over; for the studies checked, unresolved V genes explain less than half of this, and the remainder is unexplained. From that table come the V and J calls and clone size; the DNA was used to work out D and trimming. The sample table contains some 140,000 clones; only one count was recorded for about 90% of them. In total, the top ten clones hold about 5.1% of the sample.

The sequenced sample was peripheral blood, obtained on day 0 of MenACWY control vaccination. The sequence is built from TRBV20-1 and TRBJ2-7, and 8 junction bases match TRBD2. The clonotype originates from an adult in good health. The DNA sequence follows: TGCAGTGCTAGTGCGGGGGGCGGATACGAGCAGTACTTC. The translation is CSASAGGGYEQYF.